Detailed here is one T cell receptor beta chain. The record originates from a study of shared T cell receptors in the human thymus. This table comes from immunoSEQ multiplex PCR, and its TCRdb copy is limited to in-frame clones, with some not included. Seen here are 540,000 or so clones, 70% to 80% observed once, and the top ten hold more than 0.01%. Trimming stripped 1 base from V and 0 bases from J, with 10 bases between. The germline gives CDR1 SGHRS, CDR2 YFSETQ. The CDR3 is 15 amino acids. Separately, the same data were catalogued under a study of human thymus T cells.

The chain joins TRBV5-1 to TRBJ1-1; D is possibly TRBD1 (5 bases). The sample was thymocytes. The sequence was collected from a boy younger than two with a congenital heart defect. The DNA for the CDR3 is TGCGCCAGCAGCTTGTGGGCAGGGATGAACACTGAAGCTTTCTTT. Translation gives CASSLWAGMNTEAFF.